This T cell receptor (beta chain) was retrieved from a study of beta chain features in type 1 diabetes. Across the whole study: Cell yields, gender and age were comparable in patients and healthy donors. Study observations and caveats: TCRB CDR3 length was moderately but significantly reduced in all four CD4+ subsets of Type 1 diabetes patients.

Expressed TCRB transcripts got sequenced, as all isolated RNA was reverse transcribed. The data were produced by immunoSEQ multiplex PCR, yet TCRdb's version contains in-frame clones alone and is incomplete. The data contain about 260,000 clones, around 22% of them seen just once; the ten biggest clones take up 0.012%. Concerning this clone itself: Its antigen is not identified.

This CDR3 region has 15 residues. The germline CDR1 and CDR2 sequences are SNHLY and FYNNEI. With 5 bases clipped from V and 4 bases from J, the junction kept 6 bases outside the gene matches. The chain is built from TRBV2 and TRBJ2-5; 11 bases agree with TRBD2. The source material was naive CD4+ T cells from blood. This TCR derives from a woman aged 25 to 45 with type 1 diabetes. The CDR3 region has the DNA TGTGCCAGCAGTCCTACTAGCGGGAGTCCAGAGACCCAGTACTTC. This sequence encodes CASSPTSGSPETQYF.